The sequence of this TCR beta chain was determined in a study of blood T cell repertoires in COVID-19. Looking at the study overall: Acute-phase and convalescent COVID-19 samples originated in the United States, Italy and Spain. Sources were T cells, B-cell-depleted T cells, or PBMCs; the material itself was cDNA or gDNA.

As originally analysed: By means of reference gene primer amplification, nucleated cell counts were estimated. Data came from immunoSEQ multiplex PCR; TCRdb stores just in-frame clones and leaves some out. Clone size and V and J calls were adopted from that table, with D and trimming inferred from the DNA. The data show over 250,000 clones, 70% to 90% seen once. This CDR3 is 13 amino acids long. V gave up 2 bases and J gave up 5 bases, with 7 bases separating them. Germline lookup yields CDR1 KGHSH and CDR2 LQKENI. The chain carries TRBV18 and TRBJ2-1, with a weak D call TRBD2 (5 bases). This receptor was taken from a woman aged 70-85 years with acute or convalescent COVID-19. Sequences were obtained from peripheral blood. The CDR3 DNA reads as TGTGCCAGCTCACCAGGACTCCACAATGAGCAGTTCTTC. This codes for CASSPGLHNEQFF.